A single sample gave rise to the 9 T cell receptor beta chains below, sequenced in a study of T cells in Graves' hyperthyroidism and ophthalmopathy. TCR beta CDR3 regions were amplified from RNA transcripts. A first-round RT-PCR of the TCR CDR3 used the HTBI primer set. TCRdb used MiXCR to reprocess the multiplex PCR reads, holding one entry per CDR3 protein. This sample carries a few hundred thousand distinct CDR3 sequences, more than 20% of them seen once, and the ten largest clones take around 27%. Material: blood. The receptor set was obtained from a man between 18 and 35 years old with Graves' hyperthyroidism.

This rearrangement joins TRBV14 to TRBJ1-2; 11 bases are shared with TRBD1. The V gene end was trimmed by 2 bases and the J gene end by 8 bases; junction bases not matched to a gene: 4. This CDR3 is 14 amino acids long. Germline CDR1 is SGHDN and CDR2 is FVKESK. The CDR3 spells CASSQRTGGSGYTF. CDR3 nucleotides: TGTGCCAGCAGCCAAAGGACAGGGGGCAGCGGCTACACCTTC.

The chain has TRBV29-1 and TRBJ2-7; possibly TRBD1 for D (5 bases). Germline CDR1 SQVTM, CDR2 ANQGSEA. The CDR3 spans 12 residues. V was cut by 7 bases and J by 2 bases, with 12 bases left in between. The CDR3 bases are TGCAGCGGGCTATCAGGGACCTACGAGCAGTACTTC. Protein: CSGLSGTYEQYF.

This clonotype was observed at least ten times. The chain recombines TRBV20-1 with TRBJ1-2; weak D call: TRBD1 (6 bases). This CDR3 comprises 12 residues. The V end lost 3 bases, the J end lost 8 bases, and 13 bases lay between the germline ends. From germline, CDR1 is DFQATT and CDR2 SNEGSKA (reference sequence). In DNA form, the CDR3 reads TGCAGTGCTAGCCTAGGGGGGGAGGGCTACACCTTC. As protein: CSASLGGEGYTF.

Notes on this clonotype: A much larger clone sits a single nucleotide away, making a read error possible. The CDR3 does not end in the conserved phenylalanine or tryptophan, so this is likely a read error. J is TRBJ1-5 and V is TRBV9; TRBD1 matches at 7 bases. Germline CDR1 is SGDLS and CDR2 is YYNGEE. The CDR3 runs 15 residues. J gave up 4 bases and V 1 base, and 5 bases lay outside the gene matches. The CDR3 DNA sequence: TGTGCCAGCAGCGTATCAGGGGGTAGTAATCAGCCCCAGCATGTT. It is translated as CASSVSGGSNQPQHV.

This clonotype was seen repeatedly, ten times or more. V and J are TRBV24-1 and TRBJ2-1, with a possible D match to TRBD2 (6 bases). Per germline, CDR1 KGHDR and CDR2 SFDVKD. Trimming stripped 9 bases from V and 2 bases from J, with 10 bases between. The CDR3 runs to 13 residues. The CDR3 coding sequence is TGTGCCACCCGGGACTTAACCTACAATGAGCAGTTCTTC. As protein: CATRDLTYNEQFF.

At least ten counts were recorded for this clonotype. The chain uses TRBV27 and TRBJ2-2; D ambiguous. CDR1 and CDR2 from the germline V gene are MNHEY and SMNVEV (reference sequence). The V and J ends lost 6 bases and 4 bases respectively, with 9 bases between them. This CDR3 is built from 13 residues. This chain's CDR3 is CASSPAFTGELFF. In DNA form, the CDR3 reads TGTGCCAGCAGCCCCGCGTTCACCGGGGAGCTGTTTTTT.

This clonotype was recorded only once. A much larger clonotype is one base distant, so this may be a read error. For the CDR3, the DNA is TGTGCCAGCAGCAGCCGGACAGGGCACTACGAGCAGTGCTTC. As protein: CASSSRTGHYEQCF. This chain connects TRBV7-8 to TRBJ2-7; 8 bases align to TRBD1. The germline V gene encodes CDR1 SGHVS and CDR2 FQNEAQ. The CDR3 loop spans 14 amino acids. The variable domain in full, completed from reference TRBV7-8 and TRBJ2-7, reads GAGVSQSPRYKVAKRGQDVALRCDPISGHVSLFWYQQALGQGPEFLTYFQNEAQLDKSGLPSDRFFAERPEGSVSTLKIQRTQQEDSAVYLCASSSRTGHYEQCFGPGTRLTVT.

This clonotype was observed many times. CDR3 protein: CASTGGDRYETGELFF. The CDR3 bases are TGTGCCAGCACCGGGGGGGACAGATACGAAACCGGGGAGCTGTTTTTT. The chain joins TRBV28 to TRBJ2-2; D perhaps matches TRBD2 (8 bases). V was shortened by 7 bases and J by 5 bases, with 20 bases between the two germline ends. The CDR3 sequence is 16 residues long. Germline loops: CDR1 MDHEN, CDR2 SYDVKM.

This clonotype was counted at least ten times. The V gene is TRBV6-1, the J gene TRBJ1-1; D is unresolved. Germline V lookup: CDR1 MNHNS, CDR2 SASEGT. This CDR3 region has 14 residues. V lost 6 bases, J lost 0 bases, and 11 bases lay in between. The CDR3 bases are TGTGCCAGCAGCCCCCCCGTTGTGAACACTGAAGCTTTCTTT. This translates into CASSPPVVNTEAFF.